Below are 15 T cell receptor beta chains sequenced from a single sample in a study of T-cell reconstitution after alpha-beta-depleted transplantation in children. Unique molecular identifiers were incorporated when the TCRbeta library was constructed. TCRdb called the PCR reads again in MiXCR, with one record for every CDR3 protein. Among hundreds of thousands of distinct CDR3 sequences listed, roughly 16% were seen once. Sequencing was performed on PBMCs, mostly from graft donor cells, taken 360 days after TCRalphabeta/CD19-depleted stem cell transplant. The receptor source for this set is a boy less than two years old who had a stem cell transplant for Wiskott-Aldrich syndrome, so the T cells may come from the graft donor.

This clonotype was seen many times. V usage is TRBV12-3 or TRBV12-4 and J usage is TRBJ1-5; D gene ambiguous. V lost 7 bases and J lost 3, with 13 bases in between. The CDR3 contains 14 residues. The CDR3 sequence is CASTSGRYNQPQHF. The CDR3 bases are TGTGCCAGCACCTCCGGCAGGTACAATCAGCCCCAGCATTTT.

This clonotype has just a few counts. The chain has TRBV6-5 and TRBJ2-2; D is perhaps TRBD2 (6 bases). Trimming took off 6 bases at V and 1 base at J, with 15 bases between the two ends. The germline V gene has CDR1 MNHEY and CDR2 SVGAGI. The CDR3 length is 16 residues. The CDR3 sequence is CASRREWRGNTGELFF. CDR3 coding DNA: TGTGCCAGCAGGAGGGAGTGGCGGGGGAACACCGGGGAGCTGTTTTTT.

This sequence joins TRBV10-3 and TRBJ2-7, with D unclear. The CDR3 runs 14 residues. V dropped 2 bases and J dropped 7 bases, with 15 bases sitting between them. Germline CDR1 is ENHRY and CDR2 is SYGVKD. This CDR3 reads CAISETDSIWEQYF. The CDR3 region has the DNA TGTGCCATCAGTGAGACCGACTCGATCTGGGAGCAGTACTTC.

The gene calls are TRBV6-5 and TRBJ2-7; D is undetermined. In germline, CDR1 is MNHEY, CDR2 SVGAGI. The CDR3 spans 13 residues. V was cut by 2 bases and J by 2 bases, with 7 bases left in between. The CDR3 protein is CASSYGRPYEQYF. The CDR3 DNA is TGTGCCAGCAGTTACGGCAGACCCTACGAGCAGTACTTC.

This clonotype has ten or more counts. The V gene is TRBV24-1, the J gene TRBJ2-5, with 8 nucleotides matching TRBD1. The V gene end was trimmed by 0 bases and the J gene end by 4 bases; junction bases not matched to a gene: 0. Germline V gene data show CDR1 as KGHDR and CDR2 as SFDVKD. The CDR3 is 14 residues long. The CDR3 protein is CATSDLGQGETQYF. CDR3 coding DNA: TGTGCCACCAGTGATTTGGGACAGGGAGAGACCCAGTACTTC.

The gene calls are TRBV27 and TRBJ2-7, with 10 bases identical to TRBD1. Germline-derived CDR1 and CDR2 are MNHEY and SMNVEV (reference sequence). The CDR3 runs 15 residues. The junction had 7 bases not matched to a gene; V was cut back by 4 bases and J by 4 bases. The CDR3 DNA follows: TGTGCCAGCAGTTATCTCCGGGACAGGGGTTACGAGCAGTACTTC. Translating it yields CASSYLRDRGYEQYF.

This clonotype was detected ten times or more. The V gene is TRBV15, the J gene TRBJ2-1, with TRBD2 matching 11 bases. Germline V gives CDR1 LNHNV, CDR2 YYDKDF (reference sequence). V gave up 3 bases and J gave up 7 bases; unmatched junction bases: 11. The CDR3 covers 17 residues. CDR3 in DNA: TGTGCCACCAGCAGTGGGAGATTGGCTAGCGGGAGGAATGAGCAGTTCTTC. Its protein is CATSSGRLASGRNEQFF.

The table lists this clonotype with a few counts. This rearrangement joins TRBV4-1 to TRBJ2-1; D possibly corresponds to TRBD2 (6 bases). CDR3 length: 19 residues. Per the germline V gene, CDR1 is MGHRA and CDR2 is YSYEKL. Trimming cost V 1 base and J 3 bases, with 22 bases left between them. The CDR3 loop is CASSQGVLRRGSGYNEQFF. CDR3 in DNA: TGCGCCAGCAGCCAAGGGGTCCTGCGTCGCGGTAGCGGCTACAATGAGCAGTTCTTC.

This chain uses TRBV15 with TRBJ2-3; 11 bases agree with TRBD2. CDR3 length equals 16 residues. The trim removed 3 bases at V and 3 bases at J, leaving 5 bases unmatched. Per the germline V gene, CDR1 is LNHNV and CDR2 is YYDKDF (reference sequence). The CDR3 DNA reads TGTGCCACCAGCAGGATCCTAGCGGGAGGAACAGATACGCAGTATTTT. Translating it yields CATSRILAGGTDTQYF.

This clonotype came up a few times. V is TRBV20-1 and J is TRBJ1-2; no clear D. This CDR3 is 11 amino acids long. The ends were cut back, 0 bases at V and 9 bases at J, with 8 bases in the middle. The germline V gene has CDR1 DFQATT and CDR2 SNEGSKA (reference sequence). CDR3 sequence reads: CSARDFVSYTF. The DNA for the CDR3 is TGCAGTGCTAGAGATTTCGTGAGCTACACCTTC.

This clonotype was seen more than once but under ten times. This chain connects TRBV7-2 to TRBJ2-2; possibly TRBD2 for D (7 bases). The CDR3 length is 16 residues. Trimming cost V 4 bases and J 5 bases, with 17 bases left between them. The germline V gene encodes CDR1 SGHTA and CDR2 FQGNSA. For the CDR3, the DNA is TGTGCCAGCAGCTCCTCTGGGGGGGCCCAGACCGGGGAGCTGTTTTTT. It codes for CASSSSGGAQTGELFF.

This clonotype was counted between two and nine times. The chain links TRBV18 to TRBJ2-1; D is uncertain. The CDR3 runs to 14 residues. Trimming took off 4 bases at V and 2 bases at J, with 9 bases between the two ends. In germline, CDR1 is KGHSH, CDR2 LQKENI. The CDR3 region is CASSLPFAYNEQFF. For the CDR3, the DNA is TGTGCCAGCTCACTACCTTTTGCCTACAATGAGCAGTTCTTC.

The chain recombines TRBV21-1 with TRBJ2-7; TRBD1 was called by the table and not checked on the DNA. TRBV21-1 is given as a pseudogene. The CDR3 loop spans 16 amino acids. Here the CDR3 DNA reads TGTGCCAGCATAAATAAGGACAGGGGAGGAGGCTACGAGCAGTACTTC. This sequence encodes CASINKDRGGGYEQYF.

This clonotype has only a few counts. The chain uses TRBV21-1 and TRBJ1-2. TRBV21-1 is reported as a pseudogene. The CDR3 has 10 amino acids. The CDR3 protein is CASSKGRNTF. Written as DNA, the CDR3 is TGTGCCAGCAGCAAAGGCAGAAACACCTTC.

The chain recombines TRBV12-3 or TRBV12-4 with TRBJ2-1; a possible D gene is TRBD1 (5 bases). The CDR3 has 15 residues. V gave up 6 bases and J gave up 4 bases, with 16 bases separating them. This CDR3 is CASRQQGIGYNEQFF. CDR3 nucleotides: TGTGCCAGCAGACAGCAGGGTATTGGGTACAATGAGCAGTTCTTC.